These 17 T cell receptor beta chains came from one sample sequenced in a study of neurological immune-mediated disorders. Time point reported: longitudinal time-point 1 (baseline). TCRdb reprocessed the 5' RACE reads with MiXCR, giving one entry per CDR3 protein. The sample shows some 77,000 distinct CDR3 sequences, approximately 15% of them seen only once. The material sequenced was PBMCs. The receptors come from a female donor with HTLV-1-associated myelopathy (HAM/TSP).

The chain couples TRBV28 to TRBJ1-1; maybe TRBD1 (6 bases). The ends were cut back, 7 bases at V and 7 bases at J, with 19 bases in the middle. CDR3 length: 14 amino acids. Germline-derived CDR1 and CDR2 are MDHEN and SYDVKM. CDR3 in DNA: TGTGCCAGCATGGACAGTACTAAACGGGGTGAAGCTTTCTTT. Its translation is CASMDSTKRGEAFF.

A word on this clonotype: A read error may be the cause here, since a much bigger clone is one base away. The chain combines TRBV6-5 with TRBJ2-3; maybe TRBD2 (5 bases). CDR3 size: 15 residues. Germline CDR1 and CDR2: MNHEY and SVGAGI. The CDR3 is CARSYSGSSTDTQYF. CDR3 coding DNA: TGTGCCAGAAGTTATTCGGGGTCTAGCACAGATACGCAGTATTTT.

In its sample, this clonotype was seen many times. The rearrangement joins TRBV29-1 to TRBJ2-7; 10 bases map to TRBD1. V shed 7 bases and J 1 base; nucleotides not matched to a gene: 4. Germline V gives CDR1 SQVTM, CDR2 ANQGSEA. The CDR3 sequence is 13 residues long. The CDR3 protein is CSGGTGASYEQYF. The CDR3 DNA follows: TGCAGCGGTGGGACAGGGGCTTCCTACGAGCAGTACTTC.

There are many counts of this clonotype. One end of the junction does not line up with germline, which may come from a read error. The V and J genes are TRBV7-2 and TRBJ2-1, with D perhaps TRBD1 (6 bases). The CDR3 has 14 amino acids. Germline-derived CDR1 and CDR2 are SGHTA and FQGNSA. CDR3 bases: TGTGCCAGCAGCTTATTCGGACAGACGGATGAGCAGTTATTC. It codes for CASSLFGQTDEQLF.

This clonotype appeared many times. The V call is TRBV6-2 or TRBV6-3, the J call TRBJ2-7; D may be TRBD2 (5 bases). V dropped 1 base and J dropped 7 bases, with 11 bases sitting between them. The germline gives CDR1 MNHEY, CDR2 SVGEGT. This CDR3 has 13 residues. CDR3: CASSYFATGEQYF. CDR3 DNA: TGTGCCAGCAGTTACTTTGCGACGGGGGAGCAGTACTTC.

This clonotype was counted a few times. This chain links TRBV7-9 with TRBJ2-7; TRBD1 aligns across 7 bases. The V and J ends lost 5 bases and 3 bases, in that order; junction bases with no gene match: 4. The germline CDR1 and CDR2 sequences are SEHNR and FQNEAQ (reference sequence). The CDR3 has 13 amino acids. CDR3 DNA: TGTGCCAGCAGCCGGGACAGCGTCTACGAGCAGTACTTC. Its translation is CASSRDSVYEQYF.

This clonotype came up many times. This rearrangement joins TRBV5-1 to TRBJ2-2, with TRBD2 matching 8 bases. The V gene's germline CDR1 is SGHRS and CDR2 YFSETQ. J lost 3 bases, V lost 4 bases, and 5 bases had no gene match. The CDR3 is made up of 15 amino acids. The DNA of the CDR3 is TGCGCCAGCAGCACGGGACTAGTGGACACCGGGGAGCTGTTTTTT. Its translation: CASSTGLVDTGELFF.

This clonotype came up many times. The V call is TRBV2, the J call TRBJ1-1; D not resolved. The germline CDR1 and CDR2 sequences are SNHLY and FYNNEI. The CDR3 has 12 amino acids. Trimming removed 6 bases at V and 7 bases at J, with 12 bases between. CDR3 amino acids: CASRQPWGEAFF. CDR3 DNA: TGTGCCAGCAGGCAACCGTGGGGTGAAGCTTTCTTT.

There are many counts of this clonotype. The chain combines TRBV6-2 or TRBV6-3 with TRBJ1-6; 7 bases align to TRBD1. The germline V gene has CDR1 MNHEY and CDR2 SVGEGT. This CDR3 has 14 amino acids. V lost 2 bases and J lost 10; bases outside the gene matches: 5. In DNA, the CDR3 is TGTGCCAGCAGTTACCAGGGGGATAGCTCACCCCTCCACTTT. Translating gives CASSYQGDSSPLHF.

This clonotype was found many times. The CDR3 DNA follows: TGTGCCACTACGACCGGGCTAGCGGGGGGCAATGAGCAGTTCTTC. Its protein product is CATTTGLAGGNEQFF. The genes are TRBV10-3 and TRBJ2-1; 11 positions agree with TRBD2. There are 15 residues in the CDR3. Germline CDR1 reads ENHRY; CDR2 reads SYGVKD. V shed 10 bases and J 6 bases; nucleotides not matched to a gene: 11.

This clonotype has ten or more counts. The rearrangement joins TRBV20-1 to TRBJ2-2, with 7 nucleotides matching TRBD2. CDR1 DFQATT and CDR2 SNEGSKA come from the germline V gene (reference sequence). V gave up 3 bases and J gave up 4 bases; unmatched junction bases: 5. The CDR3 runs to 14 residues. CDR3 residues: CSASKRGGTGELFF. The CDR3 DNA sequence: TGCAGTGCTAGTAAGCGGGGAGGCACCGGGGAGCTGTTTTTT.

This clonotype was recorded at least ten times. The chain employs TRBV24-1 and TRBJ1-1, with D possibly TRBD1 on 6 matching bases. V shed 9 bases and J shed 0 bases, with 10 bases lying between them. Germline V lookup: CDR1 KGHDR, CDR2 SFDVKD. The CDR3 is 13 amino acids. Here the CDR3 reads CATSRGMNTEAFF. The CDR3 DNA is TGTGCCACCTCCAGGGGTATGAACACTGAAGCTTTCTTT.

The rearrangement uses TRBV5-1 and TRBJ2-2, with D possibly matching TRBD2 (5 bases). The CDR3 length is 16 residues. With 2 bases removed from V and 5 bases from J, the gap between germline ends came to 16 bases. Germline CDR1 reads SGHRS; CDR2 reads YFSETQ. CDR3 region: CASSLMGSIKTGELFF. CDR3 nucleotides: TGCGCCAGCAGCTTAATGGGGAGCATCAAGACCGGGGAGCTGTTTTTT.

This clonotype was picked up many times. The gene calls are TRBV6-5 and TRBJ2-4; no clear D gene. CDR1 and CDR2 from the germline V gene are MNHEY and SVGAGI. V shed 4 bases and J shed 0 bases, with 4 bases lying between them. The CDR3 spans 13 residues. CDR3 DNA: TGTGCCAGCAGTTGGGGAGCCAAAAACATTCAGTACTTC. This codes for CASSWGAKNIQYF.

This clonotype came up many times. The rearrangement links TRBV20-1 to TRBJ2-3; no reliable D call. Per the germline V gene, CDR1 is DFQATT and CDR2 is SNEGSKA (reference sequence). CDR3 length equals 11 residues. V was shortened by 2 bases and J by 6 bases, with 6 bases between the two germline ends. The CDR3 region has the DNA TGCAGTGCTAGATCGGATGATACGCAGTATTTT. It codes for CSARSDDTQYF.

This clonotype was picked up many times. Written as DNA, the CDR3 is TGCGCCAGCAGCTTGTTAGGGACCGGGGCCAACGTCCTGACTTTC. As protein: CASSLLGTGANVLTF. V and J are TRBV5-1 and TRBJ2-6; D possibly matches TRBD1 or TRBD2 (5 bases each). Looked up from germline, CDR1 is SGHRS and CDR2 is YFSETQ. V gave up 1 base and J gave up 4 bases, with 9 bases separating them. The CDR3 totals 15 residues. The full variable domain, completed using reference TRBV5-1 and TRBJ2-6, is KAGVTQTPRYLIKTRGQQVTLSCSPISGHRSVSWYQQTPGQGLQFLFEYFSETQRNKGNFPGRFSGRQFSNSRSEMNVSTLELGDSALYLCASSLLGTGANVLTFGAGSRLTVL.

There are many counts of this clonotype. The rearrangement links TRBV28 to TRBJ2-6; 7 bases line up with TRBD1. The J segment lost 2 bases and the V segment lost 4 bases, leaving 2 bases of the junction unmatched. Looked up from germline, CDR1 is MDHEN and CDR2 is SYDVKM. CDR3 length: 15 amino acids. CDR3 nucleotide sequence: TGTGCCAGCAGTTCAACAGGGGCTGGGGCCAACGTCCTGACTTTC. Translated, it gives CASSSTGAGANVLTF.